This TCR beta chain stems from a study of control samples from healthy donors and cancer patients. CDR3 length equals 15 residues. Germline V gene data show CDR1 as SGHTA and CDR2 as FQGNSA. Trimming left V 5 bases short and J 4 bases short, with 18 bases between. This clone was seen once. TCRdb's table, derived via immunoSEQ multiplex PCR, lists solely in-frame clones and lacks some. The top ten hold under 9% of the sample, which has some 150,000 clones, 75% to 95% seen once. The chain couples TRBV7-2 to TRBJ2-7; D is perhaps TRBD2 (6 bases). The sample comprised blood. This receptor was taken from a young man in good health. CDR3: CASSPLRGREYEQYF. Here the CDR3 DNA reads TGTGCCAGCAGCCCGCTGCGGGGCAGAGAATACGAGCAGTACTTC.